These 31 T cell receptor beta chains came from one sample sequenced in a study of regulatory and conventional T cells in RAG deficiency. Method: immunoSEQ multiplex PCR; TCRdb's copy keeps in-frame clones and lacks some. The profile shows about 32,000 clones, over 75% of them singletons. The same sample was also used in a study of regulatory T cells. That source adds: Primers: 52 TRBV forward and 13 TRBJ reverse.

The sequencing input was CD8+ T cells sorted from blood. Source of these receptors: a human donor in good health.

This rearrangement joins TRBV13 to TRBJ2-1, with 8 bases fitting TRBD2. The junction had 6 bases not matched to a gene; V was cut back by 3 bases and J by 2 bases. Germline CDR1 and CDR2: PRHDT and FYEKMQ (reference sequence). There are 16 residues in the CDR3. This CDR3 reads CASSFLPGGPYNEQFF. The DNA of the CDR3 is TGTGCCAGCAGCTTCCTCCCGGGGGGGCCCTACAATGAGCAGTTCTTC. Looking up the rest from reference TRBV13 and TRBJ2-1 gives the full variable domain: AAGVIQSPRHLIKEKRETATLKCYPIPRHDTVYWYQQGPGQDPQFLISFYEKMQSDKGSIPDRFSAQQFSDYHSELNMSSLELGDSALYFCASSFLPGGPYNEQFFGPGTRLTVL.

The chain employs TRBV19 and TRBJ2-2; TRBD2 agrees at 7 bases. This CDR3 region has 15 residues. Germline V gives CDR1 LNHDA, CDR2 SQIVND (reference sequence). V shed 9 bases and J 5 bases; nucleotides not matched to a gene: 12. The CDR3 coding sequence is TGTGCCAGCAAGCGGGGACTCCCCGAGACCGGGGAGCTGTTTTTT. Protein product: CASKRGLPETGELFF.

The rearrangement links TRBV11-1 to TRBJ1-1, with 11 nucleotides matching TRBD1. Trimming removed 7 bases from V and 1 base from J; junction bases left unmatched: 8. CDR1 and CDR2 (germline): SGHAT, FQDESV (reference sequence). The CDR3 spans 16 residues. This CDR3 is CASIPRTGGGNTEAFF. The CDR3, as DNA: TGTGCCAGCATACCTCGGACAGGGGGCGGGAACACTGAAGCTTTCTTT.

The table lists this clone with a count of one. The CDR3 here is CASSPTPQPNTEAFF. In DNA form, the CDR3 reads TGTGCCAGCTCACCCACCCCCCAGCCGAACACTGAAGCTTTCTTT. The chain is built from TRBV18 and TRBJ1-1; no clear D. The V and J ends lost 3 bases and 1 base respectively, with 12 bases between them. There are 15 residues in the CDR3. Germline CDR1 and CDR2: KGHSH and LQKENI.

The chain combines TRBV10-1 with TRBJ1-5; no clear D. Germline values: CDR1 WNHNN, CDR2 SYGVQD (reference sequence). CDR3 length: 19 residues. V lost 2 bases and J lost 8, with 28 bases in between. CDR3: CASSEDGLTSGISEEPQHF. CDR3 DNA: TGCGCCAGCAGTGAGGATGGCCTGACGTCGGGGATATCCGAGGAGCCCCAGCATTTT.

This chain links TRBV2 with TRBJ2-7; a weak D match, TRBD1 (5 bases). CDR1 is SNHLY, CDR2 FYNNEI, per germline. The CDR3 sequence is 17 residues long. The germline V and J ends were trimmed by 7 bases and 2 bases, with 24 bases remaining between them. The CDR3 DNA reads TGTGCCAGCACCGAAGGGGTAGGGTTAGGAGTTGCCTACGAGCAGTACTTC. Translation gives CASTEGVGLGVAYEQYF.

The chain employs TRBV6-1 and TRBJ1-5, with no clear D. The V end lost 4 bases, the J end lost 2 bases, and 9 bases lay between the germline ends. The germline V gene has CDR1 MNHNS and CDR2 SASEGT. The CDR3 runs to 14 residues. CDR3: CASSVRAGNQPQHF. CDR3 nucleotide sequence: TGTGCCAGCAGTGTTAGGGCCGGCAATCAGCCCCAGCATTTT.

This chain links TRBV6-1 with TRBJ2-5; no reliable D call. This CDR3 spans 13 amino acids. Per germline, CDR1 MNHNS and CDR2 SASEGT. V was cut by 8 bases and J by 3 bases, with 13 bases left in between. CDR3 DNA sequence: TGTGCCAGCCGCAGGAATGCAAAAGAGACCCAGTACTTC. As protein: CASRRNAKETQYF.

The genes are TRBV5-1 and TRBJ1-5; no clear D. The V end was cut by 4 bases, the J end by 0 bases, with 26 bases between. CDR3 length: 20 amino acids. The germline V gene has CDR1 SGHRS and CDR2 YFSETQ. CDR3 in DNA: TGCGCCAGCAGCACCGGCGGGAGGTACAAAGATAGACATAGCAATCAGCCCCAGCATTTT. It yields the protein CASSTGGRYKDRHSNQPQHF.

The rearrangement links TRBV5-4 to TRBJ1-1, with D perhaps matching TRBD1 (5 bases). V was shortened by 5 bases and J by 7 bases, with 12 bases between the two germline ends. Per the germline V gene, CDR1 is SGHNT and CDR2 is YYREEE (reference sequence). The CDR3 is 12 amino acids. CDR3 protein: CASSQRGDEAFF. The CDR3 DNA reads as TGTGCCAGCAGTCAACGAGGGGATGAAGCTTTCTTT. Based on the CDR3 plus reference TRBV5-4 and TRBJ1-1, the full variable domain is ETGVTQSPTHLIKTRGQQVTLRCSSQSGHNTVSWYQQALGQGPQFIFQYYREEENGRGNFPPRFSGLQFPNYSSELNVNALELDDSALYLCASSQRGDEAFFGQGTRLTVV.

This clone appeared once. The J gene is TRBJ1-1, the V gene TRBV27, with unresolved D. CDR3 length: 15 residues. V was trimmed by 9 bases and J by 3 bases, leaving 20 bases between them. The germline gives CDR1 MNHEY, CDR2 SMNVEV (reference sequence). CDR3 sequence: CASLDYIGPHTEAFF. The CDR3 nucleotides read TGTGCCAGTCTAGATTATATAGGCCCCCACACTGAAGCTTTCTTT.

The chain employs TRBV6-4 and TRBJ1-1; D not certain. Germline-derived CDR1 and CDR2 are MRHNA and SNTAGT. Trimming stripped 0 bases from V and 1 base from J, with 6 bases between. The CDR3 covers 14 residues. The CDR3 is CASSDSAENTEAFF. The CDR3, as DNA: TGTGCCAGCAGTGACTCAGCGGAGAACACTGAAGCTTTCTTT.

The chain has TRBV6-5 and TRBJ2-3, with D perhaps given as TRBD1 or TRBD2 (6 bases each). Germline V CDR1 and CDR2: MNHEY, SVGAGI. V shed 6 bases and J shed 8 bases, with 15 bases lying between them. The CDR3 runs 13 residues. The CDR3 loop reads CASRNPGGGTQYF. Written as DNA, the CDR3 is TGTGCCAGCAGAAACCCCGGGGGCGGTACGCAGTATTTT.

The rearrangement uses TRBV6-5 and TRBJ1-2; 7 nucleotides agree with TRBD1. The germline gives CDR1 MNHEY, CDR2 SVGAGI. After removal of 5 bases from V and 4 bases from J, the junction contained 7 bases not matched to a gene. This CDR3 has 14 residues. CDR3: CASSQRRQGYGYTF. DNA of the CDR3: TGTGCCAGCAGTCAGAGAAGACAGGGCTATGGCTACACCTTC.

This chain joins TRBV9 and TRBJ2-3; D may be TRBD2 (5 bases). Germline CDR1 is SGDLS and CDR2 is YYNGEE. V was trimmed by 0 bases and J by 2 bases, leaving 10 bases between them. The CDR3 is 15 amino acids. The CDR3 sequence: CASSVGERNTDTQYF. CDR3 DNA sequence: TGTGCCAGCAGCGTAGGGGAGCGGAACACAGATACGCAGTATTTT.

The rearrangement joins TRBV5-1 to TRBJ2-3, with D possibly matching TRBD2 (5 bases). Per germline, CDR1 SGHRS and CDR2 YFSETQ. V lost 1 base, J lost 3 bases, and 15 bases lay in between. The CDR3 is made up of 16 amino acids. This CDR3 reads CASSLSPVRGTDTQYF. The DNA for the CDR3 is TGCGCCAGCAGCTTGTCCCCTGTCCGCGGGACAGATACGCAGTATTTT.

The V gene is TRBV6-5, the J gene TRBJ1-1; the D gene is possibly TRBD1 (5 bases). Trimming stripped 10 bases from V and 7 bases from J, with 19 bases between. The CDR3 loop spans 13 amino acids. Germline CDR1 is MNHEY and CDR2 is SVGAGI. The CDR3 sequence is CATAQTRGNEAFF. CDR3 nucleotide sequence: TGTGCCACAGCTCAGACAAGGGGCAATGAAGCTTTCTTT.

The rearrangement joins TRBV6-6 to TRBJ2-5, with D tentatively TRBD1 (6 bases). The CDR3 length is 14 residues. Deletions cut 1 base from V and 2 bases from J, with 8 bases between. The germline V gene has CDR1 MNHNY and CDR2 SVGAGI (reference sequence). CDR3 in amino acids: CASSYWGLQETQYF. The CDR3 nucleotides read TGTGCCAGCAGTTACTGGGGGCTGCAAGAGACCCAGTACTTC.

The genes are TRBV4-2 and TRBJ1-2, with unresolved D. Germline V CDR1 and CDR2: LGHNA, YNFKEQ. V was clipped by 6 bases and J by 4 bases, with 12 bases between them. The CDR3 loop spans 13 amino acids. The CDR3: CASSHGVAYGYTF. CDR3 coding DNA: TGTGCCAGCAGTCATGGAGTTGCCTATGGCTACACCTTC.

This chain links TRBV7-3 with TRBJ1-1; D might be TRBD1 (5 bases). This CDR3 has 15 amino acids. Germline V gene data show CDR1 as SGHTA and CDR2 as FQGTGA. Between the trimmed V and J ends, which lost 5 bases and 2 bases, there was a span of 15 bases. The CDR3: CASSPGTGINTEAFF. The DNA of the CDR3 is TGTGCCAGCAGCCCGGGGACGGGGATAAACACTGAAGCTTTCTTT.

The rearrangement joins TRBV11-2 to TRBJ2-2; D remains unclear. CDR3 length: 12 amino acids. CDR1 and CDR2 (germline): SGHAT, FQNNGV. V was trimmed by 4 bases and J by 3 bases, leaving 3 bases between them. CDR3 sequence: CASSSYTGELFF. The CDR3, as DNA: TGTGCCAGCAGCTCGTACACCGGGGAGCTGTTTTTT. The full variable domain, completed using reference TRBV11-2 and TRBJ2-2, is EAGVAQSPRYKIIEKRQSVAFWCNPISGHATLYWYQQILGQGPKLLIQFQNNGVVDDSQLPKDRFSAERLKGVDSTLKIQPAKLEDSAVYLCASSSYTGELFFGEGSRLTVL.

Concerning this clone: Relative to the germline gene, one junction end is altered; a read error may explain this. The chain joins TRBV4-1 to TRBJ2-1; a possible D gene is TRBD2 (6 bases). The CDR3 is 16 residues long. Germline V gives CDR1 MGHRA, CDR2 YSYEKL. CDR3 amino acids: CASRQASAGSYNEQFF. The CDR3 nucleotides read TGCGCCAGCAGACAAGCCTCAGCGGGCTCCTACAATGAGCAGTTCTTC.

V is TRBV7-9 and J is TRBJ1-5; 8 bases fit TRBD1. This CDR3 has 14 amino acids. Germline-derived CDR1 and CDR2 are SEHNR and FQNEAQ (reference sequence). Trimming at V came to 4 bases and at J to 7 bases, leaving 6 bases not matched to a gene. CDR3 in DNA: TGTGCCAGCAGCTCGACAGGGGAATTGCAGCCCCAGCATTTT. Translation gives CASSSTGELQPQHF.

Here the CDR3 reads CAWSPGGWDTEAFF. In DNA, the CDR3 is TGTGCCTGGAGCCCCGGGGGGTGGGACACTGAAGCTTTCTTT. The rearrangement uses TRBV30 and TRBJ1-1, with D maybe TRBD1 (5 bases). Trimming cost V 3 bases and J 3 bases, with 14 bases left between them. The CDR3 runs 14 residues. Germline V gene data show CDR1 as GTSNPN and CDR2 as SVGIG (reference sequence).

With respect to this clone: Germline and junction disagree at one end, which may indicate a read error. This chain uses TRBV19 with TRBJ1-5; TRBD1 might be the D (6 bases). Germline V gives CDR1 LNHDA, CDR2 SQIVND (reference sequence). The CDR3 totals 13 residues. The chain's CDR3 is CASSIYRDQSQHF. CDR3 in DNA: TGTGCCAGTAGTATCTACAGGGATCAGTCCCAGCATTTT. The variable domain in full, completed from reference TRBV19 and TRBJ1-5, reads DGGITQSPKYLFRKEGQNVTLSCEQNLNHDAMYWYRQDPGQGLRLIYYSQIVNDFQKGDIAEGYSVSREKKESFPLTVTSAQKNPTAFYLCASSIYRDQSQHFGDGTRLSIL.

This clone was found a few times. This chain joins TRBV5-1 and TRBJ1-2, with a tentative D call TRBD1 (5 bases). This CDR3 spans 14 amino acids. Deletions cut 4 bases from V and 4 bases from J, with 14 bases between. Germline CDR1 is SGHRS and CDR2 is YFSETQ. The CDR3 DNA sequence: TGCGCCAGCAGCCCCCCGCAGGGTATCTATGGCTACACCTTC. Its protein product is CASSPPQGIYGYTF. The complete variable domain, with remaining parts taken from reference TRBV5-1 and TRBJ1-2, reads KAGVTQTPRYLIKTRGQQVTLSCSPISGHRSVSWYQQTPGQGLQFLFEYFSETQRNKGNFPGRFSGRQFSNSRSEMNVSTLELGDSALYLCASSPPQGIYGYTFGSGTRLTVV.

CDR3 DNA sequence: TGTGCCAGCAGTTTAGAGAGGACAGGGGGACCCGAAGCTTTCTTT. Encoded protein: CASSLERTGGPEAFF. The V and J genes are TRBV28 and TRBJ1-1; TRBD1 agrees at 10 bases. The CDR3 has 15 amino acids. Germline CDR1 reads MDHEN; CDR2 reads SYDVKM. The trim removed 2 bases at V and 8 bases at J, leaving 8 bases unmatched. Using reference TRBV28 and TRBJ1-1 for the parts outside the CDR3, the full variable domain is DVKVTQSSRYLVKRTGEKVFLECVQDMDHENMFWYRQDPGLGLRLIYFSYDVKMKEKGDIPEGYSVSREKKERFSLILESASTNQTSMYLCASSLERTGGPEAFFGQGTRLTVV.

CDR3 coding DNA: TGTGCCAGCAGTTCCGGGACAGGAGTTTTATCCTACGAGCAGTACTTC. Its protein product is CASSSGTGVLSYEQYF. The V and J genes are TRBV27 and TRBJ2-7; 8 bases fit TRBD1. CDR1 and CDR2 from the germline V gene are MNHEY and SMNVEV (reference sequence). This CDR3 contains 16 residues. V dropped 4 bases and J dropped 1; count of bases not matched to a gene: 9.

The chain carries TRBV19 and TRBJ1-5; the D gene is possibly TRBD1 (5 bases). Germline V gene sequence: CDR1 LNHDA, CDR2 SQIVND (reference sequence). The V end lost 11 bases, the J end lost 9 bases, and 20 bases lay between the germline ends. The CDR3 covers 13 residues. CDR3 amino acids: CAGGDGFVGPQHF. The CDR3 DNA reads TGTGCCGGGGGGGATGGGTTCGTGGGGCCCCAGCATTTT.

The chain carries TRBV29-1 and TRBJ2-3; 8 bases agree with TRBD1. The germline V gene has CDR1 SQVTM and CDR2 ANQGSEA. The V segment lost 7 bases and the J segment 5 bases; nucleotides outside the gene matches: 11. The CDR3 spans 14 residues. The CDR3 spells CSAAVGQVGDTQYF. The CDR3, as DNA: TGCAGCGCCGCGGTGGGACAGGTGGGAGATACGCAGTATTTT.

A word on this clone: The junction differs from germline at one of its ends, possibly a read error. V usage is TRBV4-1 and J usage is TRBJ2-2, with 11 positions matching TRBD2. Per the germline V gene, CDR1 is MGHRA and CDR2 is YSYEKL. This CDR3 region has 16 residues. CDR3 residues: CASSQGGLADTVELFF. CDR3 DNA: TGCGCCAGCAGCCAGGGGGGACTAGCGGACACCGTGGAGCTGTTTTTT.